The next 11 T cell receptor beta chains were all read from a single sample in a study of response to subunit inactivated influenza vaccine. TCRdb reprocessed the RT-PCR reads with MiXCR, giving one entry per CDR3 protein. The table records over 400,000 distinct CDR3 sequences, around 9.9% of them present only once. The material was PBMCs from blood, obtained 40 to 50 days after vaccination. The receptor set was obtained from a man aged 50 to 60 who received an inactivated influenza vaccine.

This chain links TRBV7-2 with TRBJ2-3; D unclear. Deletions cut 5 bases from V and 5 bases from J, with 17 bases between. Germline loops: CDR1 SGHTA, CDR2 FQGNSA. There are 15 residues in the CDR3. CDR3 protein: CASSPINVPGDTQYF. The DNA for the CDR3 is TGTGCCAGCAGCCCGATCAATGTGCCGGGAGATACGCAGTATTTT.

This clonotype was counted between two and nine times. The chain links TRBV10-3 to TRBJ2-5; 13 nucleotides line up with TRBD2. The germline gives CDR1 ENHRY, CDR2 SYGVKD. After removal of 6 bases from V and 3 bases from J, the junction contained 4 bases not matched to a gene. The CDR3 is 15 amino acids. The CDR3 sequence is CAISPGLAGEETQYF. The DNA for the CDR3 is TGTGCCATCAGCCCCGGACTAGCGGGAGAAGAGACCCAGTACTTC.

This clonotype turned up a few times. V is TRBV10-3 and J is TRBJ2-7; 8 bases map to TRBD2. In germline, CDR1 is ENHRY, CDR2 SYGVKD. The J segment lost 6 bases and the V segment lost 2 bases, leaving 12 bases of the junction unmatched. The CDR3 contains 16 residues. The CDR3 DNA is TGTGCCATCAGTGAGATACCAAGCGGGAGTAATGCCGAGCAGTACTTC. This translates into CAISEIPSGSNAEQYF.

This clonotype was counted only a few times. The CDR3 reads CASSKQGTDTQYF. CDR3 nucleotides: TGCGCCAGCAGCAAGCAGGGAACAGATACGCAGTATTTT. V is TRBV4-1 and J is TRBJ2-3, with a possible D match to TRBD1 (5 bases). CDR1 is MGHRA, CDR2 YSYEKL, per germline. V lost 5 bases, J lost 3 bases, and 9 bases lay in between. CDR3 length: 13 residues.

The rearrangement joins TRBV10-3 to TRBJ2-2, with no clear D. In germline, CDR1 is ENHRY, CDR2 SYGVKD. V was cut by 6 bases and J by 4 bases, with 15 bases left in between. The CDR3 covers 15 residues. The CDR3 loop is CAISLHLTGTGELFF. CDR3 DNA: TGTGCCATCAGCCTCCACCTGACGGGCACCGGGGAGCTGTTTTTT.

To note about this clonotype: At one boundary the junction diverges from the germline segment, which might be a read error. The genes are TRBV6-2 or TRBV6-3 and TRBJ2-1; a weak D match, TRBD2 (6 bases). The CDR3 sequence is 15 residues long. Germline V gene sequence: CDR1 MNHEY, CDR2 SVGEGT. CDR3: CATSYLDGSYNEQFF. The CDR3 coding sequence is TGTGCCACCAGTTACCTAGACGGGAGCTACAATGAGCAGTTCTTC.

The V gene is TRBV27, the J gene TRBJ2-7; D may be TRBD2 (6 bases). Trimming left V 6 bases short and J 4 bases short, with 19 bases between. The CDR3 extends over 15 amino acids. The germline CDR1 and CDR2 sequences are MNHEY and SMNVEV (reference sequence). Here the CDR3 reads CASSPLQGLYYEQYF. CDR3 in DNA: TGTGCCAGCAGCCCACTTCAGGGACTCTATTACGAGCAGTACTTC.

The V gene is TRBV7-6, the J gene TRBJ2-1, with 15 bases aligning to TRBD2. V lost 6 bases, J lost 7 bases, and 7 bases stayed unmatched. Germline values: CDR1 SGHVS, CDR2 FNYEAQ. The CDR3 sequence is 16 residues long. The CDR3 bases are TGTGCCAGCAGTTTCGGCGGGACTAGCGGGAGGAATGAGCAGTTCTTC. It specifies CASSFGGTSGRNEQFF.

This clonotype was observed at least ten times. This chain joins TRBV4-3 and TRBJ1-1, with D hard to call. Germline lookup yields CDR1 LGHNA and CDR2 YSLEER. Trimming removed 0 bases at V and 1 base at J, with 9 bases between. The CDR3 spans 15 residues. As DNA, the CDR3 is TGCGCCAGCAGCCAAGAGACCCACCAGAACACTGAAGCTTTCTTT. Its translation is CASSQETHQNTEAFF.

The chain has TRBV7-9 and TRBJ2-1, with a weak D call TRBD1 (5 bases). Trimming took 2 bases from V and 9 from J, leaving 23 bases between them. The CDR3 is 17 amino acids. The germline CDR1 and CDR2 sequences are SEHNR and FQNEAQ (reference sequence). CDR3 sequence: CASSLLDLGTRGGEQFF. In DNA form, the CDR3 reads TGTGCCAGCAGCTTATTAGATCTTGGCACAAGGGGCGGTGAGCAGTTCTTC.

This chain joins TRBV28 and TRBJ1-6; tentatively, D is TRBD1 (5 bases). Germline CDR1 and CDR2: MDHEN and SYDVKM. Trimming removed 5 bases from V and 7 bases from J, with 12 bases in between. The CDR3 covers 14 residues. The CDR3 is CASSADGTNSPLHF. Here the CDR3 DNA reads TGTGCCAGCAGTGCCGACGGGACGAATTCACCCCTCCACTTT.